This T cell receptor beta chain is from a study of T-cell memory formation after mild COVID-19. Whole-study findings and limits: Mostly located in CM and EM were contracting CD4+ clones, with contracting CD8+ clones located in EMRA.

TCRdb used MiXCR to reprocess the 5' RACE reads, holding one entry per CDR3 protein. The data contain roughly 180,000 distinct CDR3 sequences, less than 20% of them singletons. This clonotype was detected only a few times. Its antigen is not identified. Material: PBMCs or a T cell subset sorted from them (not recorded which). This TCR derives from a man aged 18 to 30 who had mild COVID-19 (a few samples of this study predate the infection). Cell type and time point are not known.

The CDR3, as DNA: TGCAGCGTTGCGGGCAGGTTTGGAAAGGAGCAGTACTTC. Protein: CSVAGRFGKEQYF. The chain is built from TRBV29-1 and TRBJ2-7; D remains ambiguous. The CDR3 spans 13 residues. Germline lookup yields CDR1 SQVTM and CDR2 ANQGSEA. Trimming took 4 bases from V and 7 from J, leaving 17 bases between them.